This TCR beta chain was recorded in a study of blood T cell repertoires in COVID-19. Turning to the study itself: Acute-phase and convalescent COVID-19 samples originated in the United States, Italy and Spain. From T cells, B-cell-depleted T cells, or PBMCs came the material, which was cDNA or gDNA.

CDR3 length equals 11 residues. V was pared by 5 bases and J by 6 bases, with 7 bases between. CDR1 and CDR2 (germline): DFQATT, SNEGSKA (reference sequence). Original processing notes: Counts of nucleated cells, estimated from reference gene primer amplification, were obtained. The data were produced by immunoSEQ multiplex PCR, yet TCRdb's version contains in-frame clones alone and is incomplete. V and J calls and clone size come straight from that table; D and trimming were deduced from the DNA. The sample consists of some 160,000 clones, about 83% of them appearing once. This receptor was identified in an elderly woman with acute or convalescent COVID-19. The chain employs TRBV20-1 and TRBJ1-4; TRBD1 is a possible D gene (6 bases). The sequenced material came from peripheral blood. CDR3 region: CSAYRDEKLFF. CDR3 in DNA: TGCAGTGCTTACAGGGATGAAAAACTGTTTTTT.